This T cell receptor (beta chain) was identified in a study of shared clonotypes between healthy human individuals. V shed 3 bases and J shed 3 bases, with 7 bases lying between them. Germline CDR1 SGDLS, CDR2 YYNGEE. The CDR3 contains 12 residues. Running of the assay took place at deep level. Some clones are missing from TCRdb's copy, which holds only in-frame ones; the method was immunoSEQ multiplex PCR. This sample has roughly 640,000 clones, with under 80% found just once. Sequencing input: memory CD4+ T cells sorted from blood. Subset defined: CD45RA-negative fraction. The genes are TRBV9 and TRBJ2-7; tentatively, D is TRBD1 (6 bases). The TCR originated in a woman aged 25 to 45 in good health. The CDR3 coding sequence is TGTGCCAGCAGCGCGACAGGCTACGAGCAGTACTTC. Its translation: CASSATGYEQYF.